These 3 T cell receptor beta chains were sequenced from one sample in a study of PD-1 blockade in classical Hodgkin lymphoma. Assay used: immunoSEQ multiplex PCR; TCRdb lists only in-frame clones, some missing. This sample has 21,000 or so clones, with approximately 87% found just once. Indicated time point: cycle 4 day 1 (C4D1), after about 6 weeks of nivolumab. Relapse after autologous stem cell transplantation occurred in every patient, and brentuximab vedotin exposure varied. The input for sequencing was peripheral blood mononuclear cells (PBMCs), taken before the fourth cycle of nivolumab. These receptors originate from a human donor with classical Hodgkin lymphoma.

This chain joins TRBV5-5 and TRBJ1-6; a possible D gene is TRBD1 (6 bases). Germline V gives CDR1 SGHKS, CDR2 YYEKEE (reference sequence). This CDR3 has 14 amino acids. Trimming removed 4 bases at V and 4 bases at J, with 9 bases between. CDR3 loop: CASSHGQYNSPLHF. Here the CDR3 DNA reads TGTGCCAGCAGCCATGGACAGTATAATTCACCCCTCCACTTT.

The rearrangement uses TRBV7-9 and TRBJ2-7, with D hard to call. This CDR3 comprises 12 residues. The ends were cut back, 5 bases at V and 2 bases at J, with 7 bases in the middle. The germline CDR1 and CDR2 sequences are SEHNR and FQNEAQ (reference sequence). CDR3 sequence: CASSHRTYEQYF. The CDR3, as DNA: TGTGCCAGCAGCCACCGTACCTACGAGCAGTACTTC.

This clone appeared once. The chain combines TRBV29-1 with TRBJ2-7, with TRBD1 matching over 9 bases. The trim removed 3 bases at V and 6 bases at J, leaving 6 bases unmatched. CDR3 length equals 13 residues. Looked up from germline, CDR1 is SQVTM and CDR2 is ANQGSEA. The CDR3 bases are TGCAGCGTTGAGTCGGGACAGGGTTCCGAGCAGTACTTC. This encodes CSVESGQGSEQYF.